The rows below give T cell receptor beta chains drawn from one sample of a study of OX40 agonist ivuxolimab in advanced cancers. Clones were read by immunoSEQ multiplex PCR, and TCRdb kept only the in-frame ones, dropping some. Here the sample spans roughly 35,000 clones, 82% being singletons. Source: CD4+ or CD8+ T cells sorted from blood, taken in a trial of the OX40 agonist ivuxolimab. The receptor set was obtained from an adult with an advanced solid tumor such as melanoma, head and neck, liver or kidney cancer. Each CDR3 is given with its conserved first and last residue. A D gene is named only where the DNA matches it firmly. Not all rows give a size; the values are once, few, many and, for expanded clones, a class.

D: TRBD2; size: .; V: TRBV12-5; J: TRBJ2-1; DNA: TGTGCTAGTGGTGGGAGGGCCTCCACCGATGAGCAGTTCTTC; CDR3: CASGGRASTDEQFF
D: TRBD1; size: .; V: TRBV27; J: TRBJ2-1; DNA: TGTGCCAGCAGTCCAAGGGACAGAATCAATGAGCAGTTCTTC; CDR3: CASSPRDRINEQFF
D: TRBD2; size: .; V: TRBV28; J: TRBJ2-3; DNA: TGTGCCAGCAGTACTAGCGAAGATACGCAGTATTTT; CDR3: CASSTSEDTQYF
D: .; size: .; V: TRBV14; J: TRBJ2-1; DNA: TGTGCCAGCAGCCCCGGCCCAGTCTACAATGAGCAGTTCTTC; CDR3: CASSPGPVYNEQFF
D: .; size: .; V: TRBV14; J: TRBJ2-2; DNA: TGTGCCAGCAGTCAACCCCCCTTGATGTCCGACCCCGGGGAGCTGTTTTTT; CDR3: CASSQPPLMSDPGELFF
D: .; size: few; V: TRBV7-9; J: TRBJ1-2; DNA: TGTGCCAGCAGCACTGACAGTGACCCCGTCTATGGCTACACCTTC; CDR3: CASSTDSDPVYGYTF
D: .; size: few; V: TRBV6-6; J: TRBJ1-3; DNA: TGTGCCAGCAGTAACTCTGGAAACACCATATATTTT; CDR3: CASSNSGNTIYF
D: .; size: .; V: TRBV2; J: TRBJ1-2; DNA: TGTGCCAGCAGTGAAGTCAGGTTGTATGGCTACACCTTC; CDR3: CASSEVRLYGYTF
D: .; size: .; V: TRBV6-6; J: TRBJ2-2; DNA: TGTGCCAGCAGTTTCGGCGGCTCGAACACCGGGGAGCTGTTTTTT; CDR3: CASSFGGSNTGELFF
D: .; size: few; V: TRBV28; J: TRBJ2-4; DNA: TGTGCCAGCAGTCCCAGTGCGGGTGGGAACATTCAGTACTTC; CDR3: CASSPSAGGNIQYF
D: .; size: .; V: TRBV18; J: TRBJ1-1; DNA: TGTGCCAGCTCACCAATGGAAGGGAACACTGAAGCTTTCTTT; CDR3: CASSPMEGNTEAFF
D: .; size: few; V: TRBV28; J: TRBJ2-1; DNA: TGTGCCAGCAGTTTATTCTCTGAGACAGTGAATGAGCAGTTCTTC; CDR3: CASSLFSETVNEQFF
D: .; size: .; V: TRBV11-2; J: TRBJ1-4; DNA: TGTGCCAGCAGCCCGACGGTTTGGTCTGAAAAACTGTTTTTT; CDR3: CASSPTVWSEKLFF
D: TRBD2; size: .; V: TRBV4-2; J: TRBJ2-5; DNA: TGTGCCAGCAGCCAAGATCGTCAGGCTAGCGGGCGGGAGACCCAGTACTTC; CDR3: CASSQDRQASGRETQYF
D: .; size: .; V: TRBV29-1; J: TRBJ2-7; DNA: TGCAGCGCCGCCCGGGGAACGGCGGGGGCTTCCGAGCAGTACTTC; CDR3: CSAARGTAGASEQYF
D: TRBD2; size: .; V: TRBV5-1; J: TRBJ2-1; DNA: TGCGCCAGCAGCTTGATAGCGGGGGTTTCCTACAATGAGCAGTTCTTC; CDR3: CASSLIAGVSYNEQFF
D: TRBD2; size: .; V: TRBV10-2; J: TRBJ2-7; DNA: TGCGCCAGCAGCCTAACAGCGAGGACTAGCGGGAGTTCGTGGGTCTCCTACGAGCAGTACTTC; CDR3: CASSLTARTSGSSWVSYEQYF
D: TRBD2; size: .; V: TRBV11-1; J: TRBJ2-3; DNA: TGTGCCAGCAGCTCTGGGACTAGGTTGAGCACAGATACGCAGTATTTT; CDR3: CASSSGTRLSTDTQYF
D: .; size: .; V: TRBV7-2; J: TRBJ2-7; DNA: TGTGCCAGCAGCTTAGGGGGTAGAATAGACGAGCAGTACTTC; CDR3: CASSLGGRIDEQYF
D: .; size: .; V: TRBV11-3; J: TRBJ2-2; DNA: TGTGCCAGCCGCCGTACTACCGCCGGGGAGCTGTTTTTT; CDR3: CASRRTTAGELFF
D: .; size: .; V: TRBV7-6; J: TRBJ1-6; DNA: TGTGCCAGCAGCTTGCAGGATTCACCCCTCCACTTT; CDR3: CASSLQDSPLHF
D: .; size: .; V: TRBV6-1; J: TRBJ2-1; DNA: TGTGCCAGCAACCCTCAACCCTCCTCCTACAATGAGCAGTTCTTC; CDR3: CASNPQPSSYNEQFF
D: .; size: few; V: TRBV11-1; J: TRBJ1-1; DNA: TGTGCCAGCAGCTTTGGGAGTAGAGCTTTCTTT; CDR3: CASSFGSRAFF
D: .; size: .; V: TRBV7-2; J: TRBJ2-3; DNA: TGTGCGTCGAAGGGGGAGTTGTTTACAGATACGCAGTATTTT; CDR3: CASKGELFTDTQYF
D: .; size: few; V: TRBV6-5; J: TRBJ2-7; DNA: TGTGCCAGCAGTTACTACGACGGGGAGCAGTACTTC; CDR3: CASSYYDGEQYF
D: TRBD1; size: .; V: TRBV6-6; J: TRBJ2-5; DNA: TGTGCCAGCAGCCCGGACAGGGTAAAAGAGACCCAGTACTTC; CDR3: CASSPDRVKETQYF
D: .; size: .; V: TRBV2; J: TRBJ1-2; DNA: TGTGCCAGCAGTGCAAGCCAGTTCTATGGCTACACCTTC; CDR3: CASSASQFYGYTF
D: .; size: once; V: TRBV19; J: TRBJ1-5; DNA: TGTGCCAGTAGTGCCCGGGACGGGTACAATCAGCCCCAGCATTTT; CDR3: CASSARDGYNQPQHF
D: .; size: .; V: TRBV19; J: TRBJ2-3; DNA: TGTGCCAGTAAGGCGAGGGCCACAGATACGCAGTATTTT; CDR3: CASKARATDTQYF
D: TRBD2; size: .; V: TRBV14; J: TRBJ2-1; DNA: TGTGCCAGCAGCCGAGGACTAGCGGGAAACAATGAGCAGTTCTTC; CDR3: CASSRGLAGNNEQFF
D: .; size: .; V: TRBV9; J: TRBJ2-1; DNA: TGTGCCAGCAGCGTGGGAAAATACAATGAGCAGTTCTTC; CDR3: CASSVGKYNEQFF